Sequencing of this TCR beta chain was carried out in a study of PD-L1 blockade in urothelial cancer. Across the study: Across blood samples, T cells had a median count of approximately 140,000.

The germline CDR1 and CDR2 sequences are SGHTA and FQGNSA. The J segment lost 7 bases and the V segment lost 5 bases, leaving 8 bases of the junction unmatched. This CDR3 region has 13 residues. Using immunoSEQ multiplex PCR, the repertoire was profiled, and TCRdb retains in-frame clones only, with some absent. The table shows around 110,000 clones, with around 89% occurring only once. Time point here: peripheral blood 6 weeks after treatment start. The genes are TRBV7-2 and TRBJ2-7, with 7 bases that match TRBD1. Sequences were derived from PBMCs, sampled around atezolizumab (anti-PD-L1) treatment. The sequence derives from a man in his fifties or sixties with urothelial cancer. In nucleotides, the CDR3 is TGTGCCAGCAGCCGGACGACAGGGAAAGAGCAGTACTTC. Translated: CASSRTTGKEQYF.